These T cell receptor beta chains were read from a single sample in a study of blood T cells in healthy people across ages. Using its own MiXCR run on the 5' RACE reads, TCRdb lists one record per CDR3 protein. The data hold some 1,800,000 distinct CDR3 sequences, with around 40% observed a single time. Sequenced: blood. The receptors originated from a human donor in good health. Each CDR3 is given with its conserved first and last residue. The D gene is left open where the match is weak.

>NA|TRBJ1-2|TRBV7-2
CASSVSIGLAGYTF
>TRBD1|TRBJ2-1|TRBV7-2
CASSPRQGQFF
>NA|TRBJ2-6|TRBV29-1
CSVVSEGAHVSGANVLTF
>TRBD1|TRBJ2-2|TRBV4-3
CASSQGDRARTGELFF
>NA|TRBJ2-5|TRBV20-1
CSARRGFEFETQYF
>TRBD1|TRBJ1-2|TRBV5-1
CASSGNRGSNYGYTF
>TRBD1|TRBJ1-1|TRBV29-1
CSVEGQGWTEAFF
>NA|TRBJ2-5|TRBV2
CASKRGVQETQYF
>TRBD1|TRBJ1-4|TRBV11-2
CASSATGYNEKLFF
>TRBD1|TRBJ1-2|TRBV6-6
CASSTGTVDGYTF
>TRBD1|TRBJ2-7|TRBV9
CASSPGTEHEQYF
>NA|TRBJ2-6|TRBV19
CASSIAGAGANVLTF
>NA|TRBJ1-6|TRBV3-1
CASSHLGGGNSPLHF
>TRBD1|TRBJ2-1|TRBV12-3/TRBV12-4
CASSRTGGSNEQFF
>NA|TRBJ2-6|TRBV5-5
CASSEDLSLSGANVLTF
>TRBD1|TRBJ1-4|TRBV10-3
CAIRPGTGEGKRFF
>NA|TRBJ1-2|TRBV29-1
CSVEEGSYTF
>NA|TRBJ1-5|TRBV4-1
CASSQGTAGNQPQHF
>TRBD2|TRBJ2-1|TRBV7-9
CASSLHSGGYNEQFF
>NA|TRBJ1-2|TRBV10-3
CAITEDRDLTHYGYTF
>NA|TRBJ1-1|TRBV6-6
CASSYSRKEAFF
>TRBD2|TRBJ2-1|TRBV24-1
CAASEGLAGGPLYNEQFF
>TRBD1|TRBJ2-7|TRBV10-3
CAIRGQGNEQYF
>TRBD2|TRBJ2-7|TRBV4-1
CASSQGGLAGSANYEQYF
>NA|TRBJ2-7|TRBV6-2/TRBV6-3
CASGSPGQKIRTLSYEQYF
>NA|TRBJ1-6|TRBV2
CASTPDGDSPLHF
>TRBD1|TRBJ2-3|TRBV7-2
CASSPGTGISDTQYF
>NA|TRBJ1-5|TRBV7-2
CASSKTTGSNQPQHF
>TRBD1|TRBJ1-2|TRBV5-1
CASSLVFGQAYSGYTF
>NA|TRBJ2-3|TRBV4-1
CASSQGQGIDTQYF
>TRBD2|TRBJ2-5|TRBV29-1
CSVKRGGDQETQYF
>NA|TRBJ1-2|TRBV3-1
CAGSQDSSAAGYTF
>NA|TRBJ2-1|TRBV4-1
CASSRGDIISNNEQFF
>TRBD1|TRBJ2-6|TRBV6-5
CAGRAGGTGANVLTF
>NA|TRBJ1-5|TRBV6-1
CASSESPGANNQPQHF
>NA|TRBJ1-1|TRBV6-2/TRBV6-3
CASSHTLDAFF
>TRBD1|TRBJ2-1|TRBV5-1
CAVGTGGYNEQFF
>TRBD1|TRBJ1-2|TRBV12-3/TRBV12-4
CASSLTPTGGYTF
>NA|TRBJ2-7|TRBV7-6
CASSFSPGPDYEQYF
>NA|TRBJ1-1|TRBV6-6
CVSSYGTEAFF
>NA|TRBJ1-4|TRBV4-3
CASSQDKEEKLFF
>NA|TRBJ2-7|TRBV12-3/TRBV12-4
CASSRMFQGEQYF
>TRBD2|TRBJ2-1|TRBV7-2
CASSPLGSGVNNEQFF
>NA|TRBJ2-7|TRBV19
CASSTNRESYEQYF
>NA|TRBJ2-3|TRBV12-5
CASGLPLPTDTQYF
>NA|TRBJ1-2|TRBV28
CASIVGDGYTF
>NA|TRBJ1-1|TRBV20-1
CSATPDRYTEAFF
>TRBD1|TRBJ1-4|TRBV12-3/TRBV12-4
CASSLRTGVGNEKLFF
>TRBD1|TRBJ2-6|TRBV5-1
CASSLLNRGRGANVLTF
>NA|TRBJ2-1|TRBV6-5
CASSYKGLGYNEQFF
>NA|TRBJ1-2|TRBV12-3/TRBV12-4
CASSRNGGVNYGYTF
>NA|TRBJ2-1|TRBV18
CASSPAVNEQFF
>NA|TRBJ2-5|TRBV12-3/TRBV12-4
CASSPWAGRETQYF